This passage covers 10 T cell receptor beta chains from one sample sequenced in a study of T cells in Graves' hyperthyroidism and ophthalmopathy. RNA transcripts were the template for amplifying TCR beta CDR3 regions. The study used the HTBI primer set for a first-round RT-PCR of the TCR CDR3. MiXCR was run by TCRdb on the multiplex PCR reads, yielding one entry per CDR3 protein. The repertoire consists of about 600,000 distinct CDR3 sequences, with approximately 15% occurring once and the leading ten covering 2.5% to 4%. The sample taken for sequencing was blood. The receptors originated from a woman between 40 and 50 years old with Graves' ophthalmopathy.

This clonotype was observed a handful of times. This chain joins TRBV18 and TRBJ2-1, with 8 bases aligning to TRBD2. The trim removed 0 bases at V and 7 bases at J, leaving 11 bases unmatched. The CDR3 is made up of 17 amino acids. Germline V gene sequence: CDR1 KGHSH, CDR2 LQKENI. The CDR3 region has the DNA TGTGCCAGCTCACCACCAGGTCTAGCGGGCATCGAAAATGAGCAGTTCTTC. It encodes CASSPPGLAGIENEQFF.

This clonotype was detected many times. The chain uses TRBV6-1 and TRBJ2-5; TRBD2 agrees at 9 bases. Losses at the gene ends were 0 bases for V and 4 bases for J; bases not matched to a gene: 3. This CDR3 is built from 15 residues. From germline, CDR1 is MNHNS and CDR2 SASEGT. CDR3 amino acids: CASSEAAGGPETQYF. The DNA for the CDR3 is TGTGCCAGCAGTGAAGCGGCGGGGGGGCCAGAGACCCAGTACTTC.

The rearrangement links TRBV5-1 to TRBJ2-1; 7 nucleotides align to TRBD1. The germline V gene has CDR1 SGHRS and CDR2 YFSETQ. This CDR3 spans 15 amino acids. With 0 bases clipped from V and 9 bases from J, the junction kept 9 bases outside the gene matches. This CDR3 is CASSLAVDRAAEQFF. The CDR3 bases are TGCGCCAGCAGCTTGGCCGTAGACAGGGCGGCTGAGCAGTTCTTC.

This clonotype was recorded a few times. This rearrangement joins TRBV30 to TRBJ1-2, with D uncertain. Between the trimmed V and J ends, which lost 0 bases and 1 base, there was a span of 6 bases. The CDR3 is 13 amino acids. The germline CDR1 and CDR2 sequences are GTSNPN and SVGIG (reference sequence). The DNA for the CDR3 is TGTGCCTGGAGTGTAGGCGTTAACTATGGCTACACCTTC. Translation: CAWSVGVNYGYTF. Filled out from reference TRBV30 and TRBJ1-2, the complete variable domain reads SQTIHQWPATLVQPVGSPLSLECTVEGTSNPNLYWYRQAAGRGLQLLFYSVGIGQISSEVPQNLSASRPQDRQFILSSKKLLLSDSGFYLCAWSVGVNYGYTFGSGTRLTVV.

This chain links TRBV28 with TRBJ2-1; D is possibly TRBD1 (5 bases). The CDR3 spans 15 residues. Deletions cut 7 bases from V and 0 bases from J, with 13 bases between. Germline assignment: CDR1 MDHEN and CDR2 SYDVKM. CDR3 bases: TGTGCCAGCACCCCCCCAAGGGGCTCCTACAATGAGCAGTTCTTC. Protein product: CASTPPRGSYNEQFF. Using reference TRBV28 and TRBJ2-1 for the parts outside the CDR3, the full variable domain is DVKVTQSSRYLVKRTGEKVFLECVQDMDHENMFWYRQDPGLGLRLIYFSYDVKMKEKGDIPEGYSVSREKKERFSLILESASTNQTSMYLCASTPPRGSYNEQFFGPGTRLTVL.

This clonotype has more than one count but fewer than ten. V usage is TRBV5-1 and J usage is TRBJ1-1, with D possibly matching TRBD1 (5 bases). Germline V lookup: CDR1 SGHRS, CDR2 YFSETQ. Trimming left V 6 bases short and J 0 bases short, with 18 bases between. The CDR3 is 16 residues long. CDR3 DNA: TGCGCCAGCACACATGCTGGGGGAGGAATGAACACTGAAGCTTTCTTT. Its translation: CASTHAGGGMNTEAFF.

This clonotype was found many times. The chain employs TRBV27 and TRBJ1-1; D remains ambiguous. V was shortened by 6 bases and J by 1 base, with 12 bases between the two germline ends. The CDR3 is 14 amino acids. The germline CDR1 and CDR2 sequences are MNHEY and SMNVEV (reference sequence). This chain's CDR3 is CASRSGPRNTEAFF. The CDR3 DNA follows: TGTGCCAGCAGATCCGGGCCGCGGAACACTGAAGCTTTCTTT.

The J gene is TRBJ1-4, the V gene TRBV11-1; 7 positions agree with TRBD1. The CDR3 consists of 14 residues. CDR1 SGHAT and CDR2 FQDESV come from the germline V gene (reference sequence). V lost 8 bases, J lost 6 bases, and 9 bases stayed unmatched. The CDR3 here is CASGSTGRHEKLFF. The DNA of the CDR3 is TGTGCCAGCGGCTCGACAGGGAGGCATGAAAAACTGTTTTTT.

This clonotype was seen a handful of times. This chain links TRBV7-9 with TRBJ1-4; the match to TRBD1 covers 11 bases. The ends lost 5 bases at V and 7 bases at J; junction bases unmatched: 6. Germline-derived CDR1 and CDR2 are SEHNR and FQNEAQ (reference sequence). This CDR3 is built from 15 residues. This CDR3 reads CASSPGTGGLEKLFF. CDR3 sequence (DNA): TGTGCCAGCAGCCCCGGGACAGGGGGTCTTGAAAAACTGTTTTTT.

To note about this clonotype: It may be a read error: a sequence one base away is much more abundant. The chain recombines TRBV27 with TRBJ2-7, with D uncertain. The DNA end is more similar to TRBJ2-1, so the J call may be wrong. This CDR3 has 14 amino acids. CDR1 is MNHEY and CDR2 is SMNVEV in the germline V gene (reference sequence). CDR3 protein: CASSLLSSAYEQFF. The DNA for the CDR3 is TGTGCCAGCAGTCTCCTATCCTCCGCCTACGAGCAGTTCTTC.